What follows are 26 T cell receptor beta chains derived from one specimen sequenced in a study of blood T cell repertoires in COVID-19. Clones were sequenced by immunoSEQ multiplex PCR, and TCRdb holds only the in-frame ones, with some missing. This sample yields around 280,000 clones, of which around nine tenths are seen a single time; over 6% belongs to the top ten. The sample consisted of PBMCs or T cells enriched from blood (not recorded which). The origin of the receptors is a woman between 40 and 55 years old who had recovered from COVID-19.

The table lists this clone with a few counts. The chain has TRBV27 and TRBJ1-2, with 7 bases lining up with TRBD1. Unmatched junction bases numbered 12, after V lost 5 bases and J lost 0 bases. CDR3 length: 17 residues. Per germline, CDR1 MNHEY and CDR2 SMNVEV (reference sequence). The CDR3 region is CASSPVSDRLTNYGYTF. In DNA, the CDR3 is TGTGCCAGCAGTCCTGTGTCGGACAGGCTTACTAACTATGGCTACACCTTC.

This chain joins TRBV29-1 and TRBJ2-3; D is ambiguous. The CDR3 runs 15 residues. Germline V lookup: CDR1 SQVTM, CDR2 ANQGSEA. The germline V and J ends were trimmed by 1 base and 2 bases, with 13 bases remaining between them. The chain's CDR3 is CSVEVYGTNTDTQYF. CDR3 bases: TGCAGCGTTGAAGTGTACGGTACCAACACAGATACGCAGTATTTT.

The genes are TRBV3-1 (or the pseudogene TRBV3-2) and TRBJ2-2; D gene ambiguous. CDR1 is LGHDT, CDR2 YNNKEL, per germline (reference sequence). V lost 5 bases and J 7 bases, leaving 11 bases between the germline ends. This CDR3 comprises 13 residues. CDR3: CASSASTGGELFF. The CDR3 coding sequence is TGTGCCAGCAGCGCCTCGACGGGCGGGGAGCTGTTTTTT.

V and J are TRBV28 and TRBJ2-3; 7 bases align to TRBD1. Germline V gives CDR1 MDHEN, CDR2 SYDVKM. Trimming took 3 bases from V and 6 from J; bases not matched to a gene: 9. This CDR3 is 15 amino acids long. The CDR3 here is CASSFRTGQPDTQYF. The DNA of the CDR3 is TGTGCCAGCAGTTTTAGGACAGGCCAGCCGGATACGCAGTATTTT.

This clone showed up just a few times. This sequence joins TRBV7-2 and TRBJ2-7, with TRBD2 identical over 7 bases. J gave up 6 bases and V 5 bases, and 22 bases lay outside the gene matches. CDR1 and CDR2 from the germline V gene are SGHTA and FQGNSA. This CDR3 has 18 amino acids. Here the CDR3 DNA reads TGTGCCAGCAGCCCCGGTCCACGTGGGGGAGGGCTCCCTCCCGAGCAGTACTTC. Translation gives CASSPGPRGGGLPPEQYF.

CDR3 region: CASSLRGGGSPGQYF. DNA for the CDR3: TGTGCCAGCAGTTTACGGGGAGGGGGTTCCCCGGGGCAGTACTTC. This sequence joins TRBV27 and TRBJ2-7, with D possibly matching TRBD2 (7 bases). The germline V gene encodes CDR1 MNHEY and CDR2 SMNVEV (reference sequence). This CDR3 is built from 15 residues. The V end was cut by 2 bases, the J end by 9 bases, with 20 bases between.

The genes are TRBV28 and TRBJ2-5; D is possibly TRBD2 (6 bases). The CDR3 is made up of 16 amino acids. Germline V CDR1 and CDR2: MDHEN, SYDVKM. V shed 6 bases and J shed 4 bases, with 21 bases lying between them. The CDR3 protein is CASSPSRRGGIETQYF. CDR3 nucleotide sequence: TGTGCCAGCAGCCCGTCCCGGAGGGGCGGGATAGAGACCCAGTACTTC.

The rearrangement joins TRBV6-5 to TRBJ2-7; 10 bases are a match to TRBD2. V gave up 6 bases and J gave up 6 bases; unmatched junction bases: 8. CDR1 MNHEY and CDR2 SVGAGI come from the germline V gene. CDR3 size: 14 residues. The CDR3 reads CASRMLAGELEQYF. As DNA, the CDR3 is TGTGCCAGCAGAATGCTAGCGGGAGAGCTCGAGCAGTACTTC.

This chain joins TRBV11-3 and TRBJ2-3; D not certain. Germline values: CDR1 SGHNT, CDR2 YENEEA. The CDR3 runs 13 residues. Trimming removed 6 bases from V and 4 bases from J, with 11 bases in between. CDR3 coding DNA: TGTGCCAGCAGTTATTCCTTCGCAGATACGCAGTATTTT. It encodes CASSYSFADTQYF.

The V and J genes are TRBV28 and TRBJ1-4; no clear D. V lost 2 bases to trimming and J lost 4 bases, with 8 bases between them. This CDR3 is built from 14 residues. Germline assignment: CDR1 MDHEN and CDR2 SYDVKM. Here the CDR3 DNA reads TGTGCCAGCAGTTTAGGTAGTTATAATGAAAAACTGTTTTTT. Encoded protein: CASSLGSYNEKLFF.

Only a few counts were recorded for this clone. The rearrangement uses TRBV9 and TRBJ2-2; 14 bases match TRBD2. There are 17 residues in the CDR3. Looked up from germline, CDR1 is SGDLS and CDR2 is YYNGEE. Losses at the gene ends were 3 bases for V and 4 bases for J; bases not matched to a gene: 5. The CDR3 protein is CASSGGLAGVRTGELFF. For the CDR3, the DNA is TGTGCCAGCAGCGGGGGACTAGCGGGAGTTCGCACCGGGGAGCTGTTTTTT.

The sample holds a few counts of this clone. The chain couples TRBV18 to TRBJ2-4; no clear D. The germline CDR1 and CDR2 sequences are KGHSH and LQKENI. Trimming removed 2 bases from V and 1 base from J, with 9 bases in between. The CDR3 is made up of 15 amino acids. CDR3 amino acids: CASSPGLGAKNIQYF. The CDR3 DNA reads as TGTGCCAGCTCACCAGGGCTCGGCGCCAAAAACATTCAGTACTTC.

The chain has TRBV14 and TRBJ2-1, with 8 bases that match TRBD2. Losses at the gene ends were 0 bases for V and 8 bases for J; bases not matched to a gene: 15. Germline CDR1 SGHDN, CDR2 FVKESK. The CDR3 sequence is 18 residues long. The CDR3 DNA follows: TGTGCCAGCAGCCAAGATCGGGGGGGTTTAGCCTTTCTGGATGAGCAGTTCTTC. As protein: CASSQDRGGLAFLDEQFF.

The J gene is TRBJ2-1, the V gene TRBV2; 8 nucleotides agree with TRBD2. Germline CDR1 and CDR2: SNHLY and FYNNEI. The CDR3 sequence is 17 residues long. V was clipped by 6 bases and J by 6 bases; unmatched bases: 16. CDR3 DNA sequence: TGTGCCAGCAGGAAAAATGCCCCGGGAGGGGCCCCCAATGAGCAGTTCTTC. Protein sequence: CASRKNAPGGAPNEQFF.

The CDR3 nucleotides read TGTGCCAGCAGCCCGCCGGGACAAAAAATCTACGAGCAGTACTTC. Its protein is CASSPPGQKIYEQYF. The chain carries TRBV28 and TRBJ2-7; tentative D call: TRBD1 (6 bases). Trimming pared 6 bases from V and 3 bases from J, leaving 18 bases between. Germline values: CDR1 MDHEN, CDR2 SYDVKM. The CDR3 covers 15 residues.

The chain links TRBV5-1 to TRBJ2-5; 10 bases match TRBD2. The CDR3 covers 16 residues. Germline lookup yields CDR1 SGHRS and CDR2 YFSETQ. The V segment lost 2 bases and the J segment 4 bases; nucleotides outside the gene matches: 8. CDR3 amino acids: CASSFQLAGAPETQYF. The CDR3 DNA reads TGCGCCAGCAGCTTCCAGCTAGCGGGAGCTCCAGAGACCCAGTACTTC.

CDR3 coding DNA: TGCGCCAGCAGCCCCATAGCTAACTATGGCTACACCTTC. This encodes CASSPIANYGYTF. The V gene is TRBV5-1, the J gene TRBJ1-2; D is unclear. Germline CDR1 and CDR2: SGHRS and YFSETQ. The CDR3 contains 13 residues. V was clipped by 4 bases and J by 0 bases, with 7 bases between them. The entire variable domain, with the rest obtained from reference TRBV5-1 and TRBJ1-2, is as follows: KAGVTQTPRYLIKTRGQQVTLSCSPISGHRSVSWYQQTPGQGLQFLFEYFSETQRNKGNFPGRFSGRQFSNSRSEMNVSTLELGDSALYLCASSPIANYGYTFGSGTRLTVV.

The gene calls are TRBV18 and TRBJ2-3; 14 nucleotides match TRBD2. Germline CDR1 KGHSH, CDR2 LQKENI. This CDR3 comprises 18 residues. V lost 6 bases, J lost 1 base, and 9 bases stayed unmatched. The CDR3 here is CASSHPGTSGSGTDTQYF. The CDR3 nucleotides are TGTGCCAGCTCCCATCCCGGGACTAGCGGGAGTGGCACAGATACGCAGTATTTT.

The chain combines TRBV28 with TRBJ1-2; D unclear. Germline lookup yields CDR1 MDHEN and CDR2 SYDVKM. This CDR3 contains 12 residues. Deletions cut 7 bases from V and 8 bases from J, with 14 bases between. The CDR3 DNA sequence: TGTGCCAGCATGAGCAACGGAGAGGGCTACACCTTC. It codes for CASMSNGEGYTF.

The chain links TRBV28 to TRBJ1-6, with a weak D call TRBD1 (6 bases). The germline CDR1 and CDR2 sequences are MDHEN and SYDVKM. The CDR3 has 14 amino acids. V lost 5 bases to trimming and J lost 5 bases, with 10 bases between them. For the CDR3, the DNA is TGTGCCAGCAGTGACAGGCTGGATAATTCACCCCTCCACTTT. Encoded protein: CASSDRLDNSPLHF.

In this sample, this clone turned up a few times. V usage is TRBV7-7 and J usage is TRBJ2-2; 8 bases line up with TRBD2. CDR1 is SSHAT and CDR2 is FNYEAQ in the germline V gene (reference sequence). The CDR3 is 14 residues long. The CDR3 DNA sequence: TGTGCTAGCGGGACGGGAGTCAGAACCGGGGAGCTGTTTTTT. Translating gives CASGTGVRTGELFF.

This chain joins TRBV7-3 and TRBJ2-1; 10 bases are a match to TRBD1. The length of the CDR3 is 15 residues. Germline V gene data show CDR1 as SGHTA and CDR2 as FQGTGA. The V gene end was trimmed by 3 bases and the J gene end by 2 bases; junction bases not matched to a gene: 1. The CDR3 spells CASSLDRGTYNEQFF. CDR3 coding DNA: TGTGCCAGCAGCTTGGACAGGGGGACCTACAATGAGCAGTTCTTC.

The rearrangement uses TRBV7-8 and TRBJ2-5; 12 bases are shared with TRBD1. The V gene's germline CDR1 is SGHVS and CDR2 FQNEAQ. CDR3 length: 16 amino acids. The junction had 3 bases not matched to a gene; V was cut back by 0 bases and J by 4 bases. The CDR3 loop is CASSLAGTGGLETQYF. The CDR3 DNA reads as TGTGCCAGCAGCTTAGCCGGGACAGGGGGCCTAGAGACCCAGTACTTC.

The chain joins TRBV28 to TRBJ1-2; D unresolved. Between the trimmed V and J ends, which lost 2 bases and 2 bases, there was a span of 9 bases. Germline values: CDR1 MDHEN, CDR2 SYDVKM. This CDR3 is built from 14 residues. CDR3: CASSLARRNYGYTF. CDR3 nucleotides: TGTGCCAGCAGTTTAGCCCGCCGGAACTATGGCTACACCTTC.

V and J are TRBV4-1 and TRBJ2-1, with D possibly being TRBD2 (6 bases). Germline assignment: CDR1 MGHRA and CDR2 YSYEKL. V shed 3 bases and J shed 8 bases, with 17 bases lying between them. The CDR3 length is 15 residues. The CDR3: CASSHTRDSFDEQFF. CDR3 sequence (DNA): TGCGCCAGCAGCCATACCCGGGACTCCTTTGATGAGCAGTTCTTC.

The genes are TRBV24-1 and TRBJ1-2; 11 positions match TRBD1. The V gene end was trimmed by 3 bases and the J gene end by 8 bases; junction bases not matched to a gene: 7. The CDR3 has 15 amino acids. Germline values: CDR1 KGHDR, CDR2 SFDVKD. The DNA for the CDR3 is TGTGCCACCAGTGATGGGGGACAGGGGGGAGGGGGCTACACCTTC. Amino acids: CATSDGGQGGGGYTF.